The rows below give T cell receptor beta chains drawn from one sample of a study of T-cell memory formation after mild COVID-19. TCRdb used MiXCR to reprocess the 5' RACE reads, holding one entry per CDR3 protein. The sample has roughly 350,000 distinct CDR3 sequences, roughly 15% seen once. Source material: PBMCs or a T cell subset sorted from them (not recorded which). The receptors here all came from a man aged 18 to 29 who had mild COVID-19 (a few samples of this study predate the infection). Cell type and time point are not known. Each CDR3 is given without its conserved first and last residue. Fields, in order: clone size, V gene, CDR3 protein. Expanded clones get a size class; other rows say once, few or many, or leave the size out.

clone_size: .; v_call: TRBV6-1; cdr3_aa: ASGQINQPQH
clone_size: few; v_call: TRBV6-5; cdr3_aa: ASSGPGNTEAF
clone_size: .; v_call: TRBV7-6; cdr3_aa: ASSLWASGEQY
clone_size: few; v_call: TRBV5-1; cdr3_aa: ASTQVVGSSTDTQH
clone_size: .; v_call: TRBV4-3; cdr3_aa: ASSQDAGELF
clone_size: few; v_call: TRBV13; cdr3_aa: ASSLGTSGYGYT
clone_size: .; v_call: TRBV4-1; cdr3_aa: ASSRAGVDTQY
clone_size: .; v_call: TRBV10-3; cdr3_aa: AIREQARNTIY
clone_size: .; v_call: TRBV28; cdr3_aa: ASSRVSSYNEQF
clone_size: .; v_call: TRBV6-2/TRBV6-3; cdr3_aa: ASSHQGEANTEAF
clone_size: few; v_call: TRBV3-1; cdr3_aa: ASSQEGGWTEAF
clone_size: .; v_call: TRBV7-9; cdr3_aa: ASSTGTARTDEQF
clone_size: .; v_call: TRBV27; cdr3_aa: ASAPEGWRTGELF
clone_size: many; v_call: TRBV4-3; cdr3_aa: ASSQGLARETQY
clone_size: many; v_call: TRBV5-6; cdr3_aa: ASSLGKGTQY
clone_size: .; v_call: TRBV20-1; cdr3_aa: SASPRIGNQPQH
clone_size: few; v_call: TRBV28; cdr3_aa: ASSYVGTGGNQPQH
clone_size: .; v_call: TRBV11-2; cdr3_aa: ASSQRWVGEKLF
clone_size: many; v_call: TRBV19; cdr3_aa: ASSVDNYGYT